A single TCR beta chain is shown here with its context. The antigen is not known. A universal primer site was incorporated via template switching, and the cDNA contained unique molecular identifiers. TCRdb re-called the 5' RACE reads through MiXCR, storing one row per CDR3 protein. The sample records 690,000 or so distinct CDR3 sequences, around 8.3% being singletons. These data originate in a study of identical twins. The study's findings and limits: The authors drew conclusions from cross-sectional statistical analysis rather than following the same donors. The models systematically underestimated how much out-of-frame TCR alpha was shared in monozygotic twins.

Healthy Caucasians made up all donors. Trimming cost V 2 bases and J 3 bases; bases outside gene matches: 8. The germline V gene encodes CDR1 SEHNR and CDR2 FQNEAQ (reference sequence). This CDR3 contains 16 residues. These data also featured in a second study, about yellow fever vaccine responses in identical twins.

Sequences were obtained from PBMCs. V gene TRBV7-9 combines with J gene TRBJ2-7; 9 positions agree with TRBD2. This receptor was taken from a woman in her late teens or twenties in good health. The CDR3 coding sequence is TGTGCCAGCAGCTTACAAGGCCTAGCGGGGAACTACGAGCAGTACTTC. As protein: CASSLQGLAGNYEQYF.